The entry that follows covers one TCR beta chain sequence. The data were taken from a study of CD8 T cells in Susac syndrome. RNA amounts of roughly 0.45 to 1 ug underwent reverse transcription with random hexamers. TCRdb reprocessed the immunoSEQ multiplex PCR reads with MiXCR, giving one entry per CDR3 protein. The sample has 150,000 to 200,000 distinct CDR3 sequences; approximately 95% are singletons. V was cut by 5 bases and J by 6 bases, with 14 bases left in between. The germline V gene encodes CDR1 SEHNR and CDR2 FQNEAQ (reference sequence). CDR3 size: 14 residues. Sample: CD4+ T cells from PBMCs. The chain combines TRBV7-9 with TRBJ2-1, with a weak D call TRBD1 (6 bases). The TCR sequence derives from a human donor with multiple sclerosis. The CDR3 reads CASSLRDTLNEQFF. CDR3 DNA: TGTGCCAGCAGCCTCCGGGACACACTCAATGAGCAGTTCTTC.